Presented here are 14 T cell receptor beta chains from one specimen sequenced in a study of T cells expressing NK-cell markers. TCRdb re-called the 5' RACE reads and catalogs CDR3 proteins one per entry, DNA excluded. This sample contains 550,000 to 600,000 distinct CDR3 sequences. The material sequenced was blood T cells: a sorted CD56 or NKG2C T cell subset, CD4+ or CD8+ T cells, or bulk PBMC T cells (not recorded which). Every receptor here comes from a man aged 18 to 30 in good health.

The chain employs TRBV4-2 and TRBJ1-4. Germline V lookup: CDR1 LGHNA, CDR2 YNFKEQ. The length of the CDR3 is 18 residues. The CDR3 here is CASSQVFDDSGEDEKLFF.

V and J are TRBV7-2 and TRBJ2-7; TCRdb gives TRBD2 as the D gene, but with no DNA this cannot be confirmed. The length of the CDR3 is 14 residues. Germline-derived CDR1 and CDR2 are SGHTA and FQGNSA. This chain's CDR3 is CASSPGSGNREQYF.

V and J are TRBV27 and TRBJ2-3; TCRdb designates TRBD1, a call that cannot be tested without DNA. CDR3 length: 13 residues. Looked up from germline, CDR1 is MNHEY and CDR2 is SMNVEV (reference sequence). Here the CDR3 reads CASSGTFRDTQYF.

The rearrangement joins TRBV12-3 or TRBV12-4 to TRBJ2-7; the D gene TCRdb calls, TRBD2, cannot be checked with no DNA. CDR3 length: 15 residues. Here the CDR3 reads CASSPGLAGGYEQYF.

The rearrangement uses TRBV10-3 and TRBJ1-2. CDR1 is ENHRY, CDR2 SYGVKD, per germline. The CDR3 runs 16 residues. The CDR3 spells CAISDSGTANFDGYTF.

CDR3 in amino acids: CASRAPGSYNSPLHF. V is TRBV12-3 or TRBV12-4 and J is TRBJ1-6; TCRdb outputs TRBD1, but without DNA this stays unchecked. This CDR3 has 15 amino acids.

V usage is TRBV11-2 and J usage is TRBJ2-2; the D call from TCRdb, TRBD2, cannot be confirmed without DNA. Germline CDR1 reads SGHAT; CDR2 reads FQNNGV. CDR3 length: 17 amino acids. This chain's CDR3 is CASSQQPGLASTGELFF.

The rearrangement links TRBV6-6 to TRBJ2-1. CDR3 size: 11 residues. The germline gives CDR1 MNHNY, CDR2 SVGAGI (reference sequence). CDR3 loop: CASLGWDEQFF.

The V call is TRBV12-3 or TRBV12-4, the J call TRBJ2-1; TCRdb's D call of TRBD2 is untestable without DNA. There are 16 residues in the CDR3. CDR3 loop: CASMSVWTSGNNEQFF.

The CDR3 sequence: CASSLGGQGAREQYF. The V gene is TRBV7-9, the J gene TRBJ2-7; TCRdb names TRBD1, which stays unverified in the absence of DNA. This CDR3 comprises 15 residues. The germline V gene encodes CDR1 SEHNR and CDR2 FQNEAQ (reference sequence). Full variable domain (missing parts from reference TRBV7-9 and TRBJ2-7): DTGVSQNPRHKITKRGQNVTFRCDPISEHNRLYWYRQTLGQGPEFLTYFQNEAQLEKSRLLSDRFSAERPKGSFSTLEIQRTEQGDSAMYLCASSLGGQGAREQYFGPGTRLTVT.

The chain uses TRBV12-3 or TRBV12-4 and TRBJ1-1; no DNA is available, so the TRBD1 call from TCRdb remains unchecked. This CDR3 spans 12 amino acids. The CDR3 is CASISRAGGAFF.

The gene calls are TRBV20-1 and TRBJ2-5; TCRdb's D call, TRBD2, is unchecked because there is no DNA. Germline V lookup: CDR1 DFQATT, CDR2 SNEGSKA (reference sequence). This CDR3 comprises 14 residues. The CDR3 protein is CSARDPQGGETQYF.

The rearrangement uses TRBV4-1 and TRBJ2-4; TCRdb's D call, TRBD1, is unchecked because there is no DNA. The CDR3 spans 16 residues. Germline V gene data show CDR1 as MGHRA and CDR2 as YSYEKL. CDR3: CASSSEGELAKNIQYF.

The genes are TRBV13 and TRBJ2-1; TCRdb names TRBD2, which stays unverified in the absence of DNA. Germline CDR1 and CDR2: PRHDT and FYEKMQ (reference sequence). This CDR3 is 13 amino acids long. CDR3: CASSPGEGNEQFF.